This T cell receptor (beta chain) was sequenced during a study of blood T cell repertoires in COVID-19. Germline values: CDR1 MDHEN, CDR2 SYDVKM. After removal of 4 bases from V and 9 bases from J, the junction contained 7 bases not matched to a gene. The CDR3 runs to 14 residues. The data were produced by immunoSEQ multiplex PCR, yet TCRdb's version contains in-frame clones alone and is incomplete. The repertoire holds 300,000 to 350,000 clones, with 90% as singletons. The sequence derives from a woman younger than 35 with acute COVID-19. Input material: PBMCs or T cells enriched from blood (not recorded which). The gene calls are TRBV28 and TRBJ1-5, with 9 bases identical to TRBD1. As DNA, the CDR3 is TGTGCCAGCAGTTGGCCGGGACAGGGAGGGCCCCAGCATTTT. Amino acid sequence: CASSWPGQGGPQHF.